This TCR beta chain derives from a study of control samples from healthy donors and cancer patients. Produced via immunoSEQ multiplex PCR; TCRdb's table is partial and in-frame only. The sample holds some 150,000 clones, 85% to 95% seen once. V was pared by 0 bases and J by 7 bases, with 18 bases between. CDR3 length equals 16 residues. The germline gives CDR1 MGHRA, CDR2 YSYEKL. Material for sequencing was blood. The clonotype originates from a man aged 35-49 years in good health. This sequence joins TRBV4-1 and TRBJ1-2; D possibly corresponds to TRBD1 (6 bases). The CDR3 sequence is CASSQDWDKAIVGYTF. The CDR3 DNA reads TGCGCCAGCAGCCAAGATTGGGACAAGGCTATAGTTGGCTACACCTTC.